A single sample gave rise to the 8 T cell receptor beta chains below, sequenced in a study of T cells after somatic rescue of genetic block. Measured with immunoSEQ multiplex PCR; TCRdb has only the in-frame clones, and not every one. Of 12,000 to 15,000 clones listed, roughly 71% are singletons. The sample consisted of peripheral blood mononuclear cells (PBMCs). Every receptor here comes from a man aged 18 to 29.

The CDR3 nucleotides are TGCAGCGTCGGCGTAGATACGCAGTATTTT. Amino acids: CSVGVDTQYF. This chain joins TRBV29-1 and TRBJ2-3; D is undetermined. The CDR3 has 10 amino acids. Germline V CDR1 and CDR2: SQVTM, ANQGSEA. Trimming removed 6 bases at V and 5 bases at J, with 6 bases between.

This sequence joins TRBV27 and TRBJ2-7; maybe TRBD2 (6 bases). V shed 8 bases and J shed 6 bases, with 26 bases lying between them. This CDR3 region has 16 residues. Germline V CDR1 and CDR2: MNHEY, SMNVEV (reference sequence). The CDR3 nucleotides read TGTGCCAGCGGGGACGGGAGATCCTTTCCCCTTAGCGAGCAGTACTTC. Translated, it gives CASGDGRSFPLSEQYF.

DNA of the CDR3: TGTGCCAGCAGCCTGGGGCTTTACCAAGAGACCCAGTACTTC. Translation gives CASSLGLYQETQYF. The V call is TRBV5-4, the J call TRBJ2-5, with D tentatively TRBD1 (5 bases). This CDR3 has 14 residues. CDR1 and CDR2 (germline): SGHNT, YYREEE (reference sequence). Trimming took off 4 bases at V and 0 bases at J, with 10 bases between the two ends.

The count of this clone is one. The V gene is TRBV29-1, the J gene TRBJ2-3; no clear D. From germline, CDR1 is SQVTM and CDR2 ANQGSEA. V lost 4 bases, J lost 2 bases, and 13 bases lay in between. CDR3 length: 14 residues. CDR3 residues: CSVVQKPSTDTQYF. The CDR3 nucleotides read TGCAGCGTTGTGCAGAAACCTTCCACAGATACGCAGTATTTT.

The chain recombines TRBV7-3 with TRBJ2-6; D is uncertain. The CDR3 is 15 amino acids. V lost 3 bases and J 0 bases, leaving 6 bases between the germline ends. From germline, CDR1 is SGHTA and CDR2 FQGTGA. The CDR3 DNA is TGTGCCAGCAGCTTCCTGCACTCTGGGGCCAACGTCCTGACTTTC. It specifies CASSFLHSGANVLTF.

This sequence joins TRBV28 and TRBJ2-5; no clear D gene. This CDR3 has 10 amino acids. Trimming pared 5 bases from V and 5 bases from J, leaving 3 bases between. The germline V gene encodes CDR1 MDHEN and CDR2 SYDVKM. In DNA form, the CDR3 reads TGTGCCAGCAGTCGGGAGACCCAGTACTTC. The encoded protein is CASSRETQYF.

V and J are TRBV9 and TRBJ2-5, with D possibly being TRBD1 (6 bases). The germline V gene has CDR1 SGDLS and CDR2 YYNGEE. This CDR3 is built from 14 residues. The germline V and J ends were trimmed by 4 bases and 1 base, with 11 bases remaining between them. The CDR3 reads CASSRETGQETQYF. The DNA of the CDR3 is TGTGCCAGCAGCAGAGAGACAGGCCAAGAGACCCAGTACTTC.

This chain links TRBV15 with TRBJ2-7, with a tentative D call TRBD1 (6 bases). Germline CDR1 reads LNHNV; CDR2 reads YYDKDF (reference sequence). The germline V and J ends were trimmed by 1 base and 2 bases, with 12 bases remaining between them. The CDR3 is made up of 15 amino acids. The CDR3 protein is CATSRVVGAPYEQYF. Written as DNA, the CDR3 is TGTGCCACCAGCAGAGTCGTGGGGGCTCCCTACGAGCAGTACTTC.